The rows below give T cell receptor beta chains drawn from one sample of a study of CD4 T cells in relation to SARS-CoV-2 and coronaviruses. Which antigens these TCRs recognize remains unknown. The assay was immunoSEQ multiplex PCR, and TCRdb's table has in-frame clones only and misses some. Among more than 20,000 clones, about 70% were seen once, and the ten largest hold about 16%. The sample was CD4+ T cells from PBMCs, cultured in vitro. The receptors were gathered from a human donor in good health. CDR3s include the opening cysteine and the closing phenylalanine or tryptophan. The order of the fields is V gene, clone size, D gene, J gene, CDR3 protein, CDR3 DNA. The D gene is left open where the match is weak. Not all rows give a size; the values are once, few, many and, for expanded clones, a class.

V gene: TRBV5-6
clone size: NA
D gene: NA
J gene: TRBJ1-5
CDR3 protein: CASSNSGTGGESQHF
CDR3 DNA: TGTGCCAGCAGCAACTCCGGGACGGGCGGCGAGTCCCAGCATTTT

V gene: TRBV29-1
clone size: few
D gene: NA
J gene: TRBJ1-2
CDR3 protein: CSVPRGGYGYTF
CDR3 DNA: TGCAGCGTCCCGCGGGGGGGTTATGGCTACACCTTC

V gene: TRBV12-5
clone size: few
D gene: NA
J gene: TRBJ2-2
CDR3 protein: CASGLVVGLGLGELFF
CDR3 DNA: TGTGCTAGTGGTTTGGTAGTCGGGCTCGGTTTGGGGGAGCTGTTTTTT

V gene: TRBV7-8
clone size: NA
D gene: NA
J gene: TRBJ2-3
CDR3 protein: CASSLEGILAAGTDTQYF
CDR3 DNA: TGTGCCAGCAGCCTGGAGGGCATACTAGCCGCCGGCACAGATACGCAGTATTTT

V gene: TRBV3-1/TRBV3-2
clone size: NA
D gene: TRBD2
J gene: TRBJ2-7
CDR3 protein: CASSPWLEPGGRNSEQYF
CDR3 DNA: TGTGCCAGCAGCCCATGGTTGGAGCCGGGCGGGAGAAACTCCGAGCAGTACTTC

V gene: TRBV28
clone size: once
D gene: NA
J gene: TRBJ1-2
CDR3 protein: CASSSLTDHYGYTF
CDR3 DNA: TGTGCCAGCAGTTCCTTGACAGACCACTATGGCTACACCTTC

V gene: TRBV2
clone size: NA
D gene: NA
J gene: TRBJ1-4
CDR3 protein: CASLVSTNEKLFF
CDR3 DNA: TGTGCCAGCCTCGTCAGCACTAATGAAAAACTGTTTTTT

V gene: TRBV6-2/TRBV6-3
clone size: few
D gene: NA
J gene: TRBJ2-4
CDR3 protein: CASSDGAVAKNIQYF
CDR3 DNA: TGTGCCAGCAGTGACGGGGCTGTAGCCAAAAACATTCAGTACTTC

V gene: TRBV9
clone size: NA
D gene: TRBD2
J gene: TRBJ2-7
CDR3 protein: CASSVGLAGVSSYEQYF
CDR3 DNA: TGTGCCAGCAGCGTAGGACTAGCGGGGGTTAGCTCCTACGAGCAGTACTTC

V gene: TRBV29-1
clone size: NA
D gene: TRBD2
J gene: TRBJ2-7
CDR3 protein: CSVELGLAGGLSYEQYF
CDR3 DNA: TGCAGCGTTGAGTTGGGTCTAGCGGGAGGGCTCTCCTACGAGCAGTACTTC

V gene: TRBV6-4
clone size: NA
D gene: NA
J gene: TRBJ2-3
CDR3 protein: CASSDSGSDTQYF
CDR3 DNA: TGTGCCAGCAGTGACTCAGGGTCAGATACGCAGTATTTT

V gene: TRBV7-6
clone size: NA
D gene: TRBD2
J gene: TRBJ2-1
CDR3 protein: CASSSTGTRAHNEQFF
CDR3 DNA: TGTGCCAGCAGCTCCACCGGGACTAGGGCCCACAATGAGCAGTTCTTC

V gene: TRBV6-2/TRBV6-3
clone size: once
D gene: TRBD2
J gene: TRBJ2-5
CDR3 protein: CASSRGTSGSDLLEETQYF
CDR3 DNA: TGTGCCAGCAGTCGCGGGACTAGCGGGAGCGATCTTTTGGAAGAGACCCAGTACTTC

V gene: TRBV10-3
clone size: large
D gene: NA
J gene: TRBJ2-7
CDR3 protein: CAISALASYEQYF
CDR3 DNA: TGTGCCATCAGTGCCCTAGCGTCCTACGAGCAGTACTTC

V gene: TRBV19
clone size: few
D gene: TRBD1
J gene: TRBJ1-3
CDR3 protein: CASRSGGAEGNTIYF
CDR3 DNA: TGTGCCAGTAGATCAGGGGGCGCGGAGGGAAACACCATATATTTT

V gene: TRBV12-3/TRBV12-4
clone size: NA
D gene: NA
J gene: TRBJ1-2
CDR3 protein: CASSLRIENGYTF
CDR3 DNA: TGTGCCAGCAGCCTCAGGATAGAGAATGGCTACACCTTC

V gene: TRBV29-1
clone size: NA
D gene: NA
J gene: TRBJ2-7
CDR3 protein: CSVVRQGMWEQYF
CDR3 DNA: TGCAGCGTTGTCCGTCAGGGGATGTGGGAGCAGTACTTC

V gene: TRBV10-1
clone size: NA
D gene: NA
J gene: TRBJ1-2
CDR3 protein: CASTGYGYTF
CDR3 DNA: TGCGCCAGCACGGGCTATGGCTACACCTTC

V gene: TRBV7-2
clone size: NA
D gene: TRBD2
J gene: TRBJ2-7
CDR3 protein: CASSSNGLETEQYF
CDR3 DNA: TGTGCCAGCAGCTCGAACGGACTAGAAACCGAGCAGTACTTC

V gene: TRBV6-6
clone size: few
D gene: NA
J gene: TRBJ1-5
CDR3 protein: CASKSPGIPNQPQHF
CDR3 DNA: TGTGCCAGCAAGTCACCAGGGATTCCGAATCAGCCCCAGCATTTT

V gene: TRBV11-2
clone size: NA
D gene: NA
J gene: TRBJ2-7
CDR3 protein: CASKEQGVTYEQYF
CDR3 DNA: TGTGCCAGCAAAGAACAGGGTGTAACCTACGAGCAGTACTTC

V gene: TRBV29-1
clone size: NA
D gene: NA
J gene: TRBJ2-2
CDR3 protein: CSVEGNTGELFF
CDR3 DNA: TGCAGCGTTGAAGGAAACACCGGGGAGCTGTTTTTT

V gene: TRBV6-6
clone size: few
D gene: NA
J gene: TRBJ1-1
CDR3 protein: CASSSRTTNTEAFF
CDR3 DNA: TGTGCCAGCAGTTCGAGGACAACCAACACTGAAGCTTTCTTT

V gene: TRBV12-5
clone size: NA
D gene: TRBD1
J gene: TRBJ2-7
CDR3 protein: CASGLVLPGQDSYEQYF
CDR3 DNA: TGTGCTAGTGGTTTGGTACTGCCGGGACAGGACTCCTACGAGCAGTACTTC

V gene: TRBV19
clone size: NA
D gene: TRBD1
J gene: TRBJ2-3
CDR3 protein: CASSTPPGQGFDTQYF
CDR3 DNA: TGTGCCAGTAGCACTCCACCGGGACAGGGCTTCGATACGCAGTATTTT

V gene: TRBV5-1
clone size: NA
D gene: NA
J gene: TRBJ2-5
CDR3 protein: CASSSSSAFYQETQYF
CDR3 DNA: TGCGCCAGCAGCTCATCATCGGCCTTCTACCAAGAGACCCAGTACTTC

V gene: TRBV19
clone size: NA
D gene: NA
J gene: TRBJ2-5
CDR3 protein: CASRQSGETQYF
CDR3 DNA: TGTGCCAGTCGTCAATCGGGGGAGACCCAGTACTTC

V gene: TRBV11-1
clone size: NA
D gene: NA
J gene: TRBJ2-1
CDR3 protein: CASSPTRSSYNEQFF
CDR3 DNA: TGTGCCAGCAGTCCAACCCGAAGCTCCTACAATGAGCAGTTCTTC

V gene: TRBV7-2
clone size: NA
D gene: NA
J gene: TRBJ2-5
CDR3 protein: CASRAGLETETQYF
CDR3 DNA: TGTGCCAGCAGGGCGGGCCTCGAGACGGAGACCCAGTACTTC

V gene: TRBV7-2
clone size: NA
D gene: NA
J gene: TRBJ2-5
CDR3 protein: CASSLDSGKTQYF
CDR3 DNA: TGTGCCAGCAGCTTGGATTCAGGGAAGACCCAGTACTTC

V gene: TRBV13
clone size: NA
D gene: TRBD1
J gene: TRBJ2-7
CDR3 protein: CASSPGQAYEQYF
CDR3 DNA: TGTGCCAGCAGCCCGGGACAGGCCTACGAGCAGTACTTC

V gene: TRBV3-1/TRBV3-2
clone size: once
D gene: NA
J gene: TRBJ2-3
CDR3 protein: CASSQKIVSDTQYF
CDR3 DNA: TGTGCCAGCAGCCAAAAAATCGTTTCAGATACGCAGTATTTT

V gene: TRBV5-1
clone size: NA
D gene: TRBD2
J gene: TRBJ2-1
CDR3 protein: CASRDRTSGTTGDNEQFF
CDR3 DNA: TGCGCCAGCAGGGACAGGACTAGCGGGACGACTGGGGACAATGAGCAGTTCTTC

V gene: TRBV5-4
clone size: few
D gene: NA
J gene: TRBJ1-2
CDR3 protein: CASSLDTNGGYTF
CDR3 DNA: TGTGCCAGCAGCTTGGATACCAATGGTGGCTACACCTTC

V gene: TRBV7-2
clone size: NA
D gene: NA
J gene: TRBJ2-5
CDR3 protein: CASSLALGLSQETQYF
CDR3 DNA: TGTGCCAGCAGCTTAGCCTTAGGGCTATCCCAAGAGACCCAGTACTTC

V gene: TRBV4-3
clone size: NA
D gene: NA
J gene: TRBJ2-7
CDR3 protein: CASSQGAWGRDEQYF
CDR3 DNA: TGCGCCAGCAGCCAAGGAGCCTGGGGGCGCGACGAGCAGTACTTC

V gene: TRBV6-1
clone size: NA
D gene: NA
J gene: TRBJ2-3
CDR3 protein: CASSEGFNTQYF
CDR3 DNA: TGTGCCAGCAGTGAAGGGTTCAATACGCAGTATTTT

V gene: TRBV5-8
clone size: once
D gene: NA
J gene: TRBJ2-3
CDR3 protein: CASSLWGGALDTQYF
CDR3 DNA: TGTGCCAGCAGCTTGTGGGGGGGGGCGTTAGATACGCAGTATTTT

V gene: TRBV29-1
clone size: NA
D gene: NA
J gene: TRBJ1-1
CDR3 protein: CSVEGTAMNTEAFF
CDR3 DNA: TGCAGCGTTGAGGGGACGGCTATGAACACTGAAGCTTTCTTT

V gene: TRBV4-3
clone size: NA
D gene: NA
J gene: TRBJ2-7
CDR3 protein: CASSHLRGGTYEQYF
CDR3 DNA: TGCGCCAGCAGCCATCTGAGAGGGGGGACCTACGAGCAGTACTTC

V gene: TRBV5-4
clone size: NA
D gene: TRBD2
J gene: TRBJ2-5
CDR3 protein: CASSFSLAGQETQYF
CDR3 DNA: TGTGCCAGCAGCTTTAGTCTAGCGGGGCAAGAGACCCAGTACTTC

V gene: TRBV19
clone size: NA
D gene: TRBD1
J gene: TRBJ2-5
CDR3 protein: CASSMYQGAVRETQYF
CDR3 DNA: TGTGCCAGTAGTATGTACCAGGGGGCTGTTAGGGAGACCCAGTACTTC